Sequencing of this T cell receptor beta chain was carried out in a study of glioma-infiltrating T cells after dendritic cell vaccination. Looking at the study overall: Samples are from glioblastoma patients in Phase I and II dendritic cell vaccine trials. Autologous tumor lysate-pulsed dendritic cell vaccination was given between about 2002 and 2012.

Blood PBMC samples: pre-vaccination, two weeks post third vaccination, and at tumor progression. Produced via immunoSEQ multiplex PCR; TCRdb's table is partial and in-frame only. The sample lists roughly 100,000 clones, 85% to 90% occurring once. The CDR3 is 13 amino acids. Trimming took 5 bases from V and 5 from J; bases not matched to a gene: 4. Germline CDR1 LNHDA, CDR2 SQIVND (reference sequence). The chain links TRBV19 to TRBJ1-1; 8 positions agree with TRBD1. The specimen comprised blood, sampled before dendritic cell vaccination. The sequence derives from a human donor with glioblastoma. The CDR3, as DNA: TGTGCCAGTAGTGCAGGGGGCCGGACTGAAGCTTTCTTT. It codes for CASSAGGRTEAFF.